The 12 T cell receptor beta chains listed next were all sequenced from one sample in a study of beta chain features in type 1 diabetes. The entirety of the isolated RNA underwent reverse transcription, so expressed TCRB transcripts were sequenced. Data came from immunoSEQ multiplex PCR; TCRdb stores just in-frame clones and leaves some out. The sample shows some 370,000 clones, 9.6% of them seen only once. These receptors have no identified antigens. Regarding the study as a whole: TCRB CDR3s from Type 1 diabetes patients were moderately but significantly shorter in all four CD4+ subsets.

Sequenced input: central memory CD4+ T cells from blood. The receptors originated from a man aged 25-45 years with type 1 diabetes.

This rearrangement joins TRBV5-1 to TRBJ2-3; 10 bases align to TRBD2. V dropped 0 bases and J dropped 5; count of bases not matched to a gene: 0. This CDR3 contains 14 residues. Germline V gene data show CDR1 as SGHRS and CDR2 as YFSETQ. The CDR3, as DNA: TGCGCCAGCAGCTTGGGACTAGCGGGAGATACGCAGTATTTT. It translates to CASSLGLAGDTQYF.

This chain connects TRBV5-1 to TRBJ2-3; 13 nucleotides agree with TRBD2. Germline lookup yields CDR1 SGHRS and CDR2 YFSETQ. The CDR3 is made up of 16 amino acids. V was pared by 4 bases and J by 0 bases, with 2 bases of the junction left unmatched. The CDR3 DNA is TGCGCCAGCAGCGAGGGACTAGCGGGGAGCACAGATACGCAGTATTTT. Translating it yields CASSEGLAGSTDTQYF.

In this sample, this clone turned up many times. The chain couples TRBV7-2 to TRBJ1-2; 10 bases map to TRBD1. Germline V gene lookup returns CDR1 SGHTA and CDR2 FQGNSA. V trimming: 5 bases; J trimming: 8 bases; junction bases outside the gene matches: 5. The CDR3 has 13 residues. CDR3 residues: CASSPGTGEGYTF. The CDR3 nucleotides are TGTGCCAGCAGCCCCGGGACAGGGGAGGGCTACACCTTC. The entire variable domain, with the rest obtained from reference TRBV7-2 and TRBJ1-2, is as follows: GAGVSQSPSNKVTEKGKDVELRCDPISGHTALYWYRQSLGQGLEFLIYFQGNSAPDKSGLPSDRFSAERTGGSVSTLTIQRTQQEDSAVYLCASSPGTGEGYTFGSGTRLTVV.

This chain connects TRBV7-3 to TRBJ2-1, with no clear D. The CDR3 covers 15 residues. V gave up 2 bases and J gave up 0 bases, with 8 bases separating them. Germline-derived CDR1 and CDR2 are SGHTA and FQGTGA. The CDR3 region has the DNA TGTGCCAGCAGCTTAGATGTGAGCTCCTACAATGAGCAGTTCTTC. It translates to CASSLDVSSYNEQFF.

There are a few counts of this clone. The CDR3 bases are TGTGCCAGCACCGTAGACAGGGTAAATCACGAGCAGTACTTC. This codes for CASTVDRVNHEQYF. The genes are TRBV7-2 and TRBJ2-7; 7 bases fit TRBD1. The CDR3 runs to 14 residues. V was clipped by 7 bases and J by 5 bases; unmatched bases: 11. Germline-derived CDR1 and CDR2 are SGHTA and FQGNSA.

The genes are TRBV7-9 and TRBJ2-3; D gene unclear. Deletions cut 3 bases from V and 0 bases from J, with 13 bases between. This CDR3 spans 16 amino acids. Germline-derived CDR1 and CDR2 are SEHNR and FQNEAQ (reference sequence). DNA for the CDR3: TGTGCCAGCAGCTTTACCCGATTTAGCAGCACAGATACGCAGTATTTT. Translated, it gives CASSFTRFSSTDTQYF.

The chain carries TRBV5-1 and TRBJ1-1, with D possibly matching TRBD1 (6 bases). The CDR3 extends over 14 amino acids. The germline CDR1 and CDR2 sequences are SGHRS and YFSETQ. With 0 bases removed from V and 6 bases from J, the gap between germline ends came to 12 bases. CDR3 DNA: TGCGCCAGCAGCTTGGGCAGGGGAGGTTCTGAAGCTTTCTTT. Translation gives CASSLGRGGSEAFF.

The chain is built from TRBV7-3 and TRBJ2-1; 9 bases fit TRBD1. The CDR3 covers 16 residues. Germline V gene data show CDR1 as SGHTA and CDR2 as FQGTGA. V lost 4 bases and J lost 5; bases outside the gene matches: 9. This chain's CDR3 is CASSSLPGQGHNEQFF. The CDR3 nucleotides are TGTGCCAGCAGCTCGCTTCCAGGACAGGGGCACAATGAGCAGTTCTTC.

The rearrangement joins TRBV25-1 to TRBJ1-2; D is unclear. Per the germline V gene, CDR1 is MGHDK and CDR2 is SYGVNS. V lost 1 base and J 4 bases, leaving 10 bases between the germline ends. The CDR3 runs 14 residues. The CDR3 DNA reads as TGTGCCAGCAGTGAATCCGGCCGGTCCTATGGCTACACCTTC. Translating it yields CASSESGRSYGYTF.

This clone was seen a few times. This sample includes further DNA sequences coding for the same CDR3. CDR3 nucleotides: TGTGCCAGCAGTTACTCTGGAAACACCATATATTTT. Its protein is CASSYSGNTIYF. The chain combines TRBV6-6 with TRBJ1-3, with D unresolved. Trimming removed 0 bases from V and 3 bases from J, with 0 bases in between. There are 12 residues in the CDR3. CDR1 is MNHNY, CDR2 SVGAGI, per germline (reference sequence).

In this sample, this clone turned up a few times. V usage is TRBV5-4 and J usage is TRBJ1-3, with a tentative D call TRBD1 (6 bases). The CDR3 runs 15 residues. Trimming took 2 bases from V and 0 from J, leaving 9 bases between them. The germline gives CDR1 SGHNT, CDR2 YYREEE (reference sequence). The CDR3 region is CASSLGTLSGNTIYF. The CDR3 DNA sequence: TGTGCCAGCAGCTTAGGGACACTCTCTGGAAACACCATATATTTT. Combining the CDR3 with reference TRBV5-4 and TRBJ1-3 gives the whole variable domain ETGVTQSPTHLIKTRGQQVTLRCSSQSGHNTVSWYQQALGQGPQFIFQYYREEENGRGNFPPRFSGLQFPNYSSELNVNALELDDSALYLCASSLGTLSGNTIYFGEGSWLTVV.

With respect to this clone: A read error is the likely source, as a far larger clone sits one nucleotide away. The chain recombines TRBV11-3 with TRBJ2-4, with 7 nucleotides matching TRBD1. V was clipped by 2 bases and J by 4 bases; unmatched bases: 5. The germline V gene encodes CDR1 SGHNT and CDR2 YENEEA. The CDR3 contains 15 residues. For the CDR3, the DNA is TGTGCCAGCAGCTTAAGAGGGGGCGAAAAAAACATTCAGTACTTC. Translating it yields CASSLRGGEKNIQYF.